This is a list of T cell receptor beta chains from one sample in a study of T cells in localized non-small cell lung cancer. Data came from immunoSEQ multiplex PCR; TCRdb stores just in-frame clones and leaves some out. The sample shows some 140,000 clones, roughly 90% of them seen only once. Sequenced here: peripheral blood, sampled before any cancer treatment. These receptors originate from a female donor older than 55 with stage I lung adenocarcinoma. Each CDR3 is given with its conserved first and last residue. A D gene is named only where the DNA matches it firmly. For some rows the clone size is stated as once, few or many, or as a class when expanded; others skip it.

DNA | CDR3 | size | J | V | D
TGTGCCACGGGGCGGGGCGAGCAGTACTTC | CATGRGEQYF | - | TRBJ2-7 | TRBV28 | -
TGCAGCGTTGTGCCTGTAGGGGCAACTAATGAAAAACTGTTTTTT | CSVVPVGATNEKLFF | - | TRBJ1-4 | TRBV29-1 | -
TGTGCCATCAGCGCCGAAGGGGGGGAAGCTTTCTTT | CAISAEGGEAFF | - | TRBJ1-1 | TRBV10-3 | -
TGTGCCAGTAGGCCCCTCTTCTCTGGAAACACCATATATTTT | CASRPLFSGNTIYF | - | TRBJ1-3 | TRBV19 | -
TGTGCCACCCGGGGAGACACGGATACGCAGTATTTT | CATRGDTDTQYF | - | TRBJ2-3 | TRBV19 | -
TGTGCCAGCAGCGGAACGACTTCCTACAATGAGCAGTTCTTC | CASSGTTSYNEQFF | - | TRBJ2-1 | TRBV2 | -
TGTGCCAGCAGTAGGGGACAGGGAATTACCGGGGAGCTGTTTTTT | CASSRGQGITGELFF | once | TRBJ2-2 | TRBV6-5 | TRBD1
TGTGCCTGGAGTTCAGGAGGAGGCAATCAGCCCCAGCATTTT | CAWSSGGGNQPQHF | - | TRBJ1-5 | TRBV30 | -
TGCGCCAGCAGGGCCTTTGGGTTCCCTGAAGCTTTCTTT | CASRAFGFPEAFF | few | TRBJ1-1 | TRBV4-1 | -
TGTGCCTGGAGTTCTAGTGGAGTGAGGGAGCAGTTCTTC | CAWSSSGVREQFF | - | TRBJ2-1 | TRBV30 | -
TGTGCCAGCAGCCAACGTGGGACTAGCGGGATTGGGAATGAGCAGTTCTTC | CASSQRGTSGIGNEQFF | - | TRBJ2-1 | TRBV4-2 | TRBD2
TGTGCCAGCAGCGTAGAACCTTTCCGAAACACTGAAGCTTTCTTT | CASSVEPFRNTEAFF | once | TRBJ1-1 | TRBV9 | -
TGTGCCATCAGTGACTCGACAGTACAGTACAATGAGCAGTTCTTC | CAISDSTVQYNEQFF | - | TRBJ2-1 | TRBV10-3 | -
TGTGCCTGGAAGGGAACTAGCGGGAGGAGGACAGATACGCAGTATTTT | CAWKGTSGRRTDTQYF | - | TRBJ2-3 | TRBV30 | TRBD2
TGCGCCAGCAGCTTGGGCACTAGTGCCGGGGAGCTGTTTTTT | CASSLGTSAGELFF | - | TRBJ2-2 | TRBV5-1 | -
TGTGCCAGTAGTATAGGGACTAAAGGCTACGAGCAGTACTTC | CASSIGTKGYEQYF | - | TRBJ2-7 | TRBV19 | -
TGTGCCAGTCATGAGACAGTATCTTACGAGCAGTACTTC | CASHETVSYEQYF | few | TRBJ2-7 | TRBV2 | -
TGTGCCAGTAGTAGGTGGGGGGTAATGGAACTCAATCAGCCCCAGCATTTT | CASSRWGVMELNQPQHF | - | TRBJ1-5 | TRBV19 | -
TGTGCCAGCAGCCAATGGGAGCAAAGCGCCTACAATGAGCAGTTCTTC | CASSQWEQSAYNEQFF | - | TRBJ2-1 | TRBV7-9 | -
TGTGCCAGCGCCGGGACTACCTACGACTACGAGCAGTACTTC | CASAGTTYDYEQYF | - | TRBJ2-7 | TRBV7-8 | TRBD2
TGTGCCAGCAGTCCCCCGGGACGGGGCAATCAGCCCCAGCATTTT | CASSPPGRGNQPQHF | - | TRBJ1-5 | TRBV6-5 | -
TGCACCGCGGACACTGTGTATAGGAGGGAGGGTTGGGAGCCCCAGCATTTT | CTADTVYRREGWEPQHF | - | TRBJ1-5 | TRBV23-1 | -
TGCGCCAGCAGCTTGGGCGGGGCCCCTCCCGGGGAGCTGTTTTTT | CASSLGGAPPGELFF | - | TRBJ2-2 | TRBV5-1 | -
TGCAGCGTTGCTTTGCTAGCGGGCTACAATGAGCAGTTCTTC | CSVALLAGYNEQFF | - | TRBJ2-1 | TRBV29-1 | TRBD2
TGCGCCAGCAACTTCCAGGGCGCGGGAGTGGGAGAGACCCAGTACTTC | CASNFQGAGVGETQYF | - | TRBJ2-5 | TRBV5-1 | TRBD2
TGCAGCGTTCGACAGGGGAGCTCTAACTATGGCTACACCTTC | CSVRQGSSNYGYTF | - | TRBJ1-2 | TRBV29-1 | TRBD1
TGTGCCACCAGCAGGGGGCAGGGGTACGGAAAACTGTTTTTT | CATSRGQGYGKLFF | - | TRBJ1-4 | TRBV15 | -
TGTGCCAGCGGACACCTCGGACAGGGGGCGGACGAGCAGTACTTC | CASGHLGQGADEQYF | - | TRBJ2-7 | TRBV28 | TRBD1
TGTGCCAGCAGCTTTTCTACAGGTTACTATCAGCCCCAGCATTTT | CASSFSTGYYQPQHF | - | TRBJ1-5 | TRBV7-9 | -
TGTGCCAGCAGTGAATATTTCCTTCAGGGAGGGAGTACTGAAGCTTTCTTT | CASSEYFLQGGSTEAFF | - | TRBJ1-1 | TRBV25-1 | -
TGTGCCAGCAGCCCGCCGGGACAGCGAAATTCACCCCTCCACTTT | CASSPPGQRNSPLHF | - | TRBJ1-6 | TRBV7-9 | TRBD1
TGTGCCAGCTCAACAAGTAACCTAGCGGGCGGGTACAATGAGCAGTTCTTC | CASSTSNLAGGYNEQFF | - | TRBJ2-1 | TRBV18 | TRBD2
TGTGCCAGCTCACCTGGGCCAATTCAGTACTTC | CASSPGPIQYF | few | TRBJ2-4 | TRBV18 | -
TGTGCCACCAGCAGAACATCAGGCGGAGGCTATGGCTACACCTTC | CATSRTSGGGYGYTF | - | TRBJ1-2 | TRBV15 | -
TGTGCCTGGGATGACCCTAACTATGGCTACACCTTC | CAWDDPNYGYTF | - | TRBJ1-2 | TRBV30 | -
TGTGCCAGCAGCGACGGACTAGCGGCCCCCAATGAGCAGTTCTTC | CASSDGLAAPNEQFF | - | TRBJ2-1 | TRBV5-6 | TRBD2
TGCAGCGTCGGGAAGGTGGGGAGGGAGACCCAGTACTTC | CSVGKVGRETQYF | - | TRBJ2-5 | TRBV29-1 | -
TGTGCCTGGAGTGGCCCGGGTAGCACTGAAGCTTTCTTT | CAWSGPGSTEAFF | few | TRBJ1-1 | TRBV30 | -
TGTGCCAGCTCACCCTGGACAGGGGGCCAGACTGAAGCTTTCTTT | CASSPWTGGQTEAFF | - | TRBJ1-1 | TRBV18 | TRBD1
TGTGCCAGTACCGGGACAGGGGCGCTACAGACTAATGAAAAACTGTTTTTT | CASTGTGALQTNEKLFF | - | TRBJ1-4 | TRBV18 | TRBD1
TGTGCCAGCAGCCCCGGACCGGGCCCCATCTCCTACGAGCAGTACTTC | CASSPGPGPISYEQYF | - | TRBJ2-7 | TRBV28 | -
TGCGCCAGCAGCGAGGGCTACGAGCAGTACTTC | CASSEGYEQYF | - | TRBJ2-7 | TRBV5-1 | -
TGCGCCAGCGCGGGGGACACCGGGGAGCTGTTTTTT | CASAGDTGELFF | - | TRBJ2-2 | TRBV10-1 | TRBD2
TGTGCCAGCAGTGAAAATCCGAGCGGGAGGATCAATGAGCAGTTCTTC | CASSENPSGRINEQFF | - | TRBJ2-1 | TRBV6-1 | TRBD2
TGTGCCAGCAGCACGGTTTATGAAGATGAAAAACTGTTTTTT | CASSTVYEDEKLFF | few | TRBJ1-4 | TRBV14 | -
TGTGCCAGCAGCGTAGCTGTAGCAAGCTCCTACGAGCAGTACTTC | CASSVAVASSYEQYF | - | TRBJ2-7 | TRBV9 | -
TGTGCCAGCAGCAGGGGACAGGGGAGCGAGCAGTACTTC | CASSRGQGSEQYF | - | TRBJ2-7 | TRBV7-9 | TRBD1
TGTGCCAGCAGCGGCTTAGCGGGGAGCTCCTACAATGAGCAGTTCTTC | CASSGLAGSSYNEQFF | few | TRBJ2-1 | TRBV9 | TRBD2